This T cell receptor beta chain appears in the sequencing data of a study of glioma-infiltrating T cells. Notes on the study in general: Non-neoplastic patients had below-expected tissue-blood divergence, while all gliomas exceeded expectation.

Amplification of TCR alpha and beta CDR3 regions from RNA used iRepertoire nested multiplex PCR. Each CDR3 protein gets one entry after TCRdb re-called the multiplex PCR reads with MiXCR. The repertoire holds more than 3,000 distinct CDR3 sequences, with less than 40% as singletons. The CDR3 consists of 15 residues. Per the germline V gene, CDR1 is SGHDT and CDR2 is YYEEEE. Deletions cut 2 bases from V and 2 bases from J, with 13 bases between. Concerning this clonotype itself: Its target is unknown.

The genes are TRBV5-6 and TRBJ2-5; weak D call: TRBD1 (6 bases). This TCR came from a human donor with low-grade glioma or glioblastoma, undergoing nonglioma brain surgery, or in good health (not recorded which). Sequencing used glioma tissue, nonneoplastic brain tissue, or PBMCs (not recorded which). CDR3 region: CASSFRTGYQETQYF. The CDR3 DNA reads as TGTGCCAGCAGCTTCCGAACAGGGTATCAAGAGACCCAGTACTTC.